Following are 2 T cell receptor beta chains from one sample sequenced in a study of shared clonotypes between healthy human individuals. Naive-designated CD8 cells lacked CD45RO, were positively enriched for CCR7, and omitted terminally differentiated effector memory CD45RA+ cells. Method: immunoSEQ multiplex PCR; TCRdb's copy keeps in-frame clones and lacks some. The sample holds approximately 720,000 clones, 92% seen once. Sequenced sample: naive CD8+ T cells sorted from blood. Every receptor here comes from a man between 25 and 39 years old in good health.

The chain carries TRBV7-2 and TRBJ2-7; D assignment may be TRBD1 or TRBD2 (5 bases each). The ends were cut back, 5 bases at V and 2 bases at J, with 13 bases in the middle. There are 14 residues in the CDR3. Germline values: CDR1 SGHTA, CDR2 FQGNSA. The CDR3: CASSTWDRAYEQYF. CDR3 nucleotide sequence: TGTGCCAGCAGCACCTGGGACCGAGCCTACGAGCAGTACTTC.

The V call is TRBV29-1, the J call TRBJ2-5, with 7 bases that match TRBD1. CDR1 SQVTM and CDR2 ANQGSEA come from the germline V gene. V lost 4 bases to trimming and J lost 2 bases; unmatched junction nucleotides: 7. The CDR3 covers 14 residues. The CDR3 protein is CSVVQWDRQETQYF. The CDR3 nucleotides read TGCAGCGTTGTTCAATGGGACAGACAAGAGACCCAGTACTTC.